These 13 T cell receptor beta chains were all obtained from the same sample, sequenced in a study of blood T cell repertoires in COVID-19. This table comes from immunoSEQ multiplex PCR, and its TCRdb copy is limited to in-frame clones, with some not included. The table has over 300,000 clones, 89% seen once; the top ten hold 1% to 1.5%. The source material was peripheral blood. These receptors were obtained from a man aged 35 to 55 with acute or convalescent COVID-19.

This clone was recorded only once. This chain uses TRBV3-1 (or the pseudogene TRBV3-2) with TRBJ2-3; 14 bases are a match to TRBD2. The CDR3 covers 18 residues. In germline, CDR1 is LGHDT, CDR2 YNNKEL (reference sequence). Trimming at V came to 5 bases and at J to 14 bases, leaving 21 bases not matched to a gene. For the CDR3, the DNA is TGTGCCAGCAGCTTTCTGGCGGGACTAGCGGGGGCCAAAGACGAACGGTATTTT. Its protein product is CASSFLAGLAGAKDERYF.

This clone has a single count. For the CDR3, the DNA is TGCGCCAGCAGTGCCCTAGCGGGAGAATACAATGAGCAGTTCTTC. The encoded protein is CASSALAGEYNEQFF. V is TRBV10-2 and J is TRBJ2-1; 10 bases map to TRBD2. The CDR3 loop spans 15 amino acids. V dropped 4 bases and J dropped 4; count of bases not matched to a gene: 4. Germline CDR1 reads WSHSY; CDR2 reads SAAADI.

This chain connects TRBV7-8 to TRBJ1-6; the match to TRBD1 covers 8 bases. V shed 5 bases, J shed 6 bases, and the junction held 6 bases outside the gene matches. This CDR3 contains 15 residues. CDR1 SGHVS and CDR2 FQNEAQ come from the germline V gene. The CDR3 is CASSPRQGTNSPLHF. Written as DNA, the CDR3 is TGTGCCAGCAGCCCCCGACAGGGGACTAATTCACCCCTCCACTTT.

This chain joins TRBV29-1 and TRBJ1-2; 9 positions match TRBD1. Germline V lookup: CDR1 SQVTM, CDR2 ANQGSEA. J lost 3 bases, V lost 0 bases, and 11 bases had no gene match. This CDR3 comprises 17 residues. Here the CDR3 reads CSVEEWFGGQGDYGYTF. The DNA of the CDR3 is TGCAGCGTTGAAGAATGGTTTGGGGGACAGGGCGACTATGGCTACACCTTC.

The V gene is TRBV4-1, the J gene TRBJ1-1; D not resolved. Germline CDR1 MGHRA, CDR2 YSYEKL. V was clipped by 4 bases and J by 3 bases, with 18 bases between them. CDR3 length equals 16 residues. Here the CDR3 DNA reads TGCGCCAGCAGCCCTCTAGGTAGCCTGTGGGACACTGAAGCTTTCTTT. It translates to CASSPLGSLWDTEAFF.

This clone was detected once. Here the CDR3 DNA reads TGTGCCAGCAGCATGGGACTAGCGGATCTTCGGCAGTACTTC. This translates into CASSMGLADLRQYF. The gene calls are TRBV11-1 and TRBJ2-7; 11 bases are a match to TRBD2. CDR3 length equals 14 residues. Looked up from germline, CDR1 is SGHAT and CDR2 is FQDESV (reference sequence). V shed 5 bases and J 9 bases; nucleotides not matched to a gene: 9. The full variable domain, with the rest looked up from reference TRBV11-1 and TRBJ2-7, is EAEVAQSPRYKITEKSQAVAFWCDPISGHATLYWYRQILGQGPELLVQFQDESVVDDSQLPKDRFSAERLKGVDSTLKIQPAELGDSAMYLCASSMGLADLRQYFGPGTRLTVT.

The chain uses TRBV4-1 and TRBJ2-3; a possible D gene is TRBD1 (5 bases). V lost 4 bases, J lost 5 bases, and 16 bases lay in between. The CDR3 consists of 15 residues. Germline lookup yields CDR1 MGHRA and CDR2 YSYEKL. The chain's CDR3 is CASSPLVATGDTQYF. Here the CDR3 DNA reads TGCGCCAGCAGCCCCCTTGTGGCAACAGGAGATACGCAGTATTTT.

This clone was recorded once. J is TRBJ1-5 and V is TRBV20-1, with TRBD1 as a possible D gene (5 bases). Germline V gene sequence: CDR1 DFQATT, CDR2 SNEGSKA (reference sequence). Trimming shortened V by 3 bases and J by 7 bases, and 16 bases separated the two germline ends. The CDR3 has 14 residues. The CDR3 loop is CSASPEQAGQPQHF. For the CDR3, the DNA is TGCAGTGCTAGTCCCGAACAGGCTGGACAGCCCCAGCATTTT.

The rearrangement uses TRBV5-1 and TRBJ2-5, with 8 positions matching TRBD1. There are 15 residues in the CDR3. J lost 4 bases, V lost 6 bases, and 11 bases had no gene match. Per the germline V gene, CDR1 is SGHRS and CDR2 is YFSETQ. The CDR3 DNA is TGCGCCAGCACCCAAATACCGGGACAGGCAGAGACCCAGTACTTC. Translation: CASTQIPGQAETQYF.

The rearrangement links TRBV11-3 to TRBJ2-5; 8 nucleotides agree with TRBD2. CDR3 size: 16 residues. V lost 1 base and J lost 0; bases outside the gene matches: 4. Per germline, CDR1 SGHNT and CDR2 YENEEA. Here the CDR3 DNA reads TGTGCCAGCAGCTTAGGTGTTAGCGGGAACCAAGAGACCCAGTACTTC. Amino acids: CASSLGVSGNQETQYF.

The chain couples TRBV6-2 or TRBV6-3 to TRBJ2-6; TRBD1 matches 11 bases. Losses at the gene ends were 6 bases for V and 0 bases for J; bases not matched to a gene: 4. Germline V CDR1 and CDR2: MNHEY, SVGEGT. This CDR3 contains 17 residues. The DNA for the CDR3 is TGTGCCAGCAGCCCTGGGACAGGGGGCTCTGGGGCCAACGTCCTGACTTTC. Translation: CASSPGTGGSGANVLTF.

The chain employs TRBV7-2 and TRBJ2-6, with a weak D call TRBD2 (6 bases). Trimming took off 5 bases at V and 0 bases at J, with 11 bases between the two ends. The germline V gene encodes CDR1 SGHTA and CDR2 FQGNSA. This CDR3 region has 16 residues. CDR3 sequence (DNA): TGTGCCAGCAGCCCGGGACTCCTCTCTGGGGCCAACGTCCTGACTTTC. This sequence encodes CASSPGLLSGANVLTF. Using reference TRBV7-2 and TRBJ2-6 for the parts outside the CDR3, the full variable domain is GAGVSQSPSNKVTEKGKDVELRCDPISGHTALYWYRQSLGQGLEFLIYFQGNSAPDKSGLPSDRFSAERTGGSVSTLTIQRTQQEDSAVYLCASSPGLLSGANVLTFGAGSRLTVL.

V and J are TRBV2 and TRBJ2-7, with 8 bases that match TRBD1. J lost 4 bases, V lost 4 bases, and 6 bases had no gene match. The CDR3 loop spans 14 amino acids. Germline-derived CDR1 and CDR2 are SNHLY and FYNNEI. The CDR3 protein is CASSAGQGGYEQYF. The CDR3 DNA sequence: TGTGCCAGCAGTGCCGGACAGGGAGGATACGAGCAGTACTTC.